This T cell receptor (beta chain) comes out of a study of T cells in localized non-small cell lung cancer. Sample share makes this clone medium-sized (0.01 to 0.1%). The sample contains more than one DNA sequence encoding this CDR3. Germline CDR1 SGHNT, CDR2 YENEEA. This CDR3 has 15 residues. After removal of 3 bases from V and 0 bases from J, the junction contained 5 bases not matched to a gene. The protocol was immunoSEQ multiplex PCR, while the TCRdb copy is restricted to in-frame clones and leaves out a portion. The table has 1,500 to 2,000 clones, roughly 36% seen once. The sequence derives from a woman aged 35 to 69 with stage I lung adenocarcinoma. The J gene is TRBJ2-7, the V gene TRBV11-3, with TRBD2 identical over 7 bases. Sequencing used lung tumor tissue, obtained before any cancer treatment. The CDR3 spells CASSFTGGSSYEQYF. The CDR3 region has the DNA TGTGCCAGCAGCTTTACCGGGGGGTCCTCCTACGAGCAGTACTTC.